The subject of this entry is one T cell receptor (beta chain). Its antigen remains undetermined. One base away there is no much larger clone; base qualities are not given. This sample stems from a study of technical replicates of blood from several donors (dated by TCRdb to between 2016 and 2019). The library was obtained by the immunoSEQ multiplex PCR assay. TCRdb obtained this table from immuneACCESS and retained in-frame rearrangements with V and J assigned. These tables miss some clones; where compared with another copy, unresolved V genes account for less than half of the shortfall, and the remainder is unexplained. This sample is represented by 45,000 to 50,000 clones; 90% to 95% of them were singletons. The ten most abundant clones make up about 3.9% of the sample. Spanning cysteine to phenylalanine, the CDR3 consists of 14 amino acids. Only the CDR3 part of the read is kept: 42 bases, read in frame from the first base. Via the germline V gene (reference sequence), CDR1 is MNHNY and CDR2 SVGAGI. Trimming costs V 6 bases and J 3 bases, and their ends lie 11 bases apart.

This receptor chain uses TRBV6-6 and TRBJ1-4, with a weak D call of TRBD1 (6 bases match). Material for sequencing was PBMCs. This TCR came from a human donor in good health. Some clones in this sample may be carry-over from other donors' samples. The sequenced DNA is TGTGCCAGCAGCCTAGGGGGTGCTAATGAAAAACTGTTTTTT. Translated, it reads CASSLGGANEKLFF.